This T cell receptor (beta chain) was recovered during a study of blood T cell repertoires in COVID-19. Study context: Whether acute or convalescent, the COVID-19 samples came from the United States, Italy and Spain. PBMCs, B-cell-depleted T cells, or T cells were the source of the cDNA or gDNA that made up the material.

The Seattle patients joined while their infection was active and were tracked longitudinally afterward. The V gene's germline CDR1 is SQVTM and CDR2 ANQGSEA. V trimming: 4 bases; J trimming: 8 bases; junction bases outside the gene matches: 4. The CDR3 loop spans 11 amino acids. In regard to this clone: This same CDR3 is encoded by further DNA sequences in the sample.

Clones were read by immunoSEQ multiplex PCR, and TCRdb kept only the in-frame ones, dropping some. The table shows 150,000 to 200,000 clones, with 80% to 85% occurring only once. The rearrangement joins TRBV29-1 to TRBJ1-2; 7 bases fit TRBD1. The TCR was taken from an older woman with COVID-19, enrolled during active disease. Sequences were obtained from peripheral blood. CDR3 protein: CSVGQGNGYTF. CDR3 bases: TGCAGCGTTGGACAGGGCAACGGCTACACCTTC.